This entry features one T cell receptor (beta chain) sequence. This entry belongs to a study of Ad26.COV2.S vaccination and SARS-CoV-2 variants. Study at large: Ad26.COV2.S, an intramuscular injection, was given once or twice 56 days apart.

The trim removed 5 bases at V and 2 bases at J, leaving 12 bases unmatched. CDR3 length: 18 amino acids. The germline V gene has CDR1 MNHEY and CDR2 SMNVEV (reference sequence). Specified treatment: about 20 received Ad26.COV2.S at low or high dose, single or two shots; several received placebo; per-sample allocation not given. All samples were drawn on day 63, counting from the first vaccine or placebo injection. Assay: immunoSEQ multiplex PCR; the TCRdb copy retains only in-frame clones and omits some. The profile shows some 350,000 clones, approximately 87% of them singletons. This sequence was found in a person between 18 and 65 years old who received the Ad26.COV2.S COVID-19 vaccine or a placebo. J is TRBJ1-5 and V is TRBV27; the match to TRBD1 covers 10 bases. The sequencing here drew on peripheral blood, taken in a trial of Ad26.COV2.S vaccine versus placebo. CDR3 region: CASSALPGQGRGNQPQHF. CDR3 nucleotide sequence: TGTGCCAGCAGTGCGCTCCCGGGACAGGGGAGGGGCAATCAGCCCCAGCATTTT.